The rows below give T cell receptor beta chains drawn from one sample of a study of beta chain features in type 1 diabetes. Repertoires were generated with immunoSEQ multiplex PCR, while TCRdb's copy carries only in-frame clones and drops some. The table lists around 44,000 clones, over 50% of them singletons. Sequencing was carried out using Tregs from blood. Receptors were obtained from a woman aged 18-29 years in good health. Both conserved end residues are part of each CDR3. Clone size appears in some rows only: once, few, many, or a class for an expanded clone.

V	J	size	CDR3
TRBV5-5	TRBJ2-1	-	CASSFLYGAYNEQFF
TRBV12-2	TRBJ1-1	-	CASRLRGLSGSNTEAFF
TRBV5-1	TRBJ2-1	-	CATQAGGYNEQFF
TRBV7-9	TRBJ2-3	-	CASSGGTSSLGDTQYF
TRBV4-1	TRBJ2-6	-	CASSQIRAGASGANVLTF
TRBV19	TRBJ1-1	-	CASSIGRQGTLMNTEAFF
TRBV2	TRBJ1-2	-	CASIEQGVLIYTF
TRBV6-6	TRBJ2-7	once	CASRGVYEQYF
TRBV6-5	TRBJ2-5	-	CASSYSWQQETQYF
TRBV9	TRBJ2-1	-	CASSTGAGGRPGEQFF
TRBV18	TRBJ2-7	few	CASSLSGTGGSYEQYF
TRBV28	TRBJ2-5	-	CASSLPHDQGAREETQYF
TRBV6-5	TRBJ1-2	few	CASSLQDNYGYTF
TRBV18	TRBJ2-7	few	CASSPGQGAYEQYF
TRBV5-1	TRBJ2-2	once	CASSAGGLAGVTGELFF
TRBV6-1	TRBJ2-7	-	CASSEARAQGYEQYF
TRBV19	TRBJ2-1	-	CASRPSSYNEQFF
TRBV7-2	TRBJ2-7	few	CASSLRVGQGYF
TRBV6-5	TRBJ1-4	few	CASSYRPGGEKLFF
TRBV10-3	TRBJ1-2	-	CAISESGQGNGYTF
TRBV2	TRBJ2-7	-	CASKVGLAHSYEQYF
TRBV18	TRBJ2-4	-	CASSPGTGLSSAIQYF
TRBV6-5	TRBJ2-7	few	CASSYRTSGAYEQYF
TRBV6-5	TRBJ1-5	few	CASSEINQPQHF
TRBV10-3	TRBJ2-1	few	CAISEGLAGADNEQFF
TRBV4-2	TRBJ2-7	-	CASSRGTSGGISYEQYF
TRBV19	TRBJ2-6	once	CASSIPTGASRDGANVLTF
TRBV7-2	TRBJ2-7	-	CASSLTLGSRPYEQYF
TRBV11-2	TRBJ2-7	-	CASSLAFSGRGDEQYF
TRBV6-1	TRBJ2-4	-	CASSDYGRDGNIQYF
TRBV19	TRBJ1-1	-	CASTAGERPGAFF
TRBV6-1	TRBJ2-1	-	CASSEAGLAGGLEFF
TRBV7-9	TRBJ2-3	once	CASSSQGYTQYF
TRBV5-1	TRBJ1-2	-	CASSGMDRGNGNYGYTF
TRBV28	TRBJ1-2	-	CASTPGQLVYGYTF
TRBV11-1	TRBJ1-1	-	CASSLDRNTEAFF
TRBV28	TRBJ1-4	few	CASSAQAEKLFF
TRBV5-1	TRBJ2-1	-	CASSFWTSGRAGTYNEQFF
TRBV7-9	TRBJ2-7	-	CASSLAGPYEQYF
TRBV6-1	TRBJ2-1	once	CASWSGEGSYNEQFF
TRBV7-9	TRBJ2-1	-	CASSRTSGAYNEQFF
TRBV29-1	TRBJ2-7	few	CSVSQGSNEQYF
TRBV5-5	TRBJ1-2	-	CASSLQSGVYGYTF
TRBV2	TRBJ2-5	-	CASRRTAQETQYF
TRBV18	TRBJ1-4	-	CASSSRTDYNEKLFF
TRBV19	TRBJ2-1	-	CASSISKTSGHEQFF
TRBV7-9	TRBJ1-5	-	CASSGGQDNQPQHF
TRBV30	TRBJ1-4	-	CETASNEKLFF
TRBV6-5	-	-	CASTTSGSFHEQYF
TRBV27	TRBJ2-6	-	CASSFIGSGANVLTF
TRBV7-2	-	-	CASSLVTTRAGDRGEQYF
TRBV29-1	TRBJ2-1	-	CSVVGDREDLSSYNEQFF